This T cell receptor (beta chain) came from a study of T cell responses to AZD1222 COVID-19 vaccine. Turning to the study itself: Second doses were pooled across both intervals (about 4 or about 12 weeks).

Sequencing was performed with immunoSEQ multiplex PCR; in TCRdb, only in-frame clones are kept and a portion is missing. The sample shows approximately 190,000 clones, around 94% of them seen only once. V dropped 4 bases and J dropped 4 bases, with 10 bases sitting between them. This CDR3 comprises 13 residues. The germline V gene encodes CDR1 SGHDN and CDR2 FVKESK. On this clone itself: Antigen unknown.

Study results and caveats: Spike-wide vaccine-associated CD4 TCRs dominated at 160-218 and 743-854. Among those given AZD1222, only five to seven were seropositive at baseline. Donors were chiefly white British, with a greater number of females, and clonal diversity was perhaps underestimated.

Sequenced material: peripheral blood, taken on day 0 of AZD1222 vaccination. The genes are TRBV14 and TRBJ1-2; tentatively, D is TRBD1 (5 bases). The receptor was isolated from an adult in good health. Here the CDR3 reads CASSPDISYGYTF. For the CDR3, the DNA is TGTGCCAGCAGCCCGGACATATCCTATGGCTACACCTTC.